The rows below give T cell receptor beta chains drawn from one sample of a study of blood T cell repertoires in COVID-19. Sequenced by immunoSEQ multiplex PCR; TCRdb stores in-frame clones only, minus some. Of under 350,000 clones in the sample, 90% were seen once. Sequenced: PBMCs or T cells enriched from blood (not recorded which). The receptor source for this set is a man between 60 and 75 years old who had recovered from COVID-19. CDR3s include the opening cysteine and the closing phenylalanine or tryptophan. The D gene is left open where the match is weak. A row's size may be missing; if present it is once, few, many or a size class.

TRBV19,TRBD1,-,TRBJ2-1,TGTGCCAGTAGTACAGGGGGCTCCTACAATGAGCAGTTCTTC,CASSTGGSYNEQFF
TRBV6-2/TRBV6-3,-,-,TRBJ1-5,TGTGCCAGCAGTTACGCCCGGGTCCCCAGCCATTTT,CASSYARVPSHF
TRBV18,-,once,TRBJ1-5,TGTGCCAGCTCACCAGGAAGGGAGGGTCAGCCCCAGCATTTT,CASSPGREGQPQHF
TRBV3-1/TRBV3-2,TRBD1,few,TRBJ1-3,TGTGCCAGCAGCCAAGAACAGACAGGGTTCTCTGGAAACACCATATATTTT,CASSQEQTGFSGNTIYF
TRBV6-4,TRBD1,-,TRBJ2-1,TGTGCCAGCAGTGGTCGACAGGGGGCCTACAATGAGCAGTTCTTC,CASSGRQGAYNEQFF
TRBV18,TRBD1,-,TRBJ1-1,TGTGCCAGCTCACCACAAACAGGGGGGATGAACACTGAAGCTTTCTTT,CASSPQTGGMNTEAFF
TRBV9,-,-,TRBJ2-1,TGTGCCAGCAGCGTAGCGTCGGGAACAGTGCAGTTCTTC,CASSVASGTVQFF
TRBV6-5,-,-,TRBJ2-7,TGTGCCAGCACTTGGACGGGAGCCTACGAGCAGTACTTC,CASTWTGAYEQYF
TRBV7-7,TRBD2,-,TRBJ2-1,TGTGCTAGCAGCTCCACTAGCGGGAGGTTCGATGAGCAGTTCTTC,CASSSTSGRFDEQFF
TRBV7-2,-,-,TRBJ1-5,TGTGCCAGCAGCTTACAAGAGAATCAGCCCCAGCATTTT,CASSLQENQPQHF
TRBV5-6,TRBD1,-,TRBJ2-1,TGTGCCAGCAGCCCAGGGGGTCCCTACAATGAGCAGTTCTTC,CASSPGGPYNEQFF
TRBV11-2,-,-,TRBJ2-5,TGTGCCAGCAGCTTATATCTGGAGACCCAGTACTTC,CASSLYLETQYF
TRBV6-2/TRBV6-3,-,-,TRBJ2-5,TGTGCCAGCAGTCCCGGGAGTCAAGAGACCCAGTACTTC,CASSPGSQETQYF
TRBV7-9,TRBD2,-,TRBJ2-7,TGTGCCAGCAGTCCGAGACTAGCGGGGAGACACCTGCAGTACTTC,CASSPRLAGRHLQYF
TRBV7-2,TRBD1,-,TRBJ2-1,TGTGCCAGCAGCTTAGCAGATGACAGGGGAGAGCAGTTCTTC,CASSLADDRGEQFF
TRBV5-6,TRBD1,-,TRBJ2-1,TGTGCCAGCAGCTTGTGGGTATGGGACAGGGGGTCTCGAGAGCAGTTCTTC,CASSLWVWDRGSREQFF
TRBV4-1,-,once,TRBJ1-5,TGCGCCAGCAGCCTGGCAGGGGCGCAGCCCCAGCATTTT,CASSLAGAQPQHF
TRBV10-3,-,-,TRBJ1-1,TGTGCCACGGCGGATGACCAGACGAACACTGAAGCTTTCTTT,CATADDQTNTEAFF
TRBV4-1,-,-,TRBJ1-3,TGCGCCAGCAGCCGCCCAGGGGGAAACACCATATATTTT,CASSRPGGNTIYF
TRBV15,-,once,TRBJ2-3,TGTGCCACCAGCCGACTCGACAGCAATACGCAGTATTTT,CATSRLDSNTQYF
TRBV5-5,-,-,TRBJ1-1,TGTGCCAGCAGCTTGTCCGAGGTTACGGTTGCTTTCTTT,CASSLSEVTVAFF
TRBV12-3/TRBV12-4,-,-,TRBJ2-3,TGTGCCAGCAGTTGGAGAGGCGGAGATACGCAGTATTTT,CASSWRGGDTQYF
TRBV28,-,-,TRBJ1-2,TGTGCCAGCAGTTTACAGGGTACCTATGGCTACACCTTC,CASSLQGTYGYTF
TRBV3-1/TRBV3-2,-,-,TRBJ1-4,TGTGCCAGCAGCCAAGGACAGGTTTTTAATGAAAAACTGTTTTTT,CASSQGQVFNEKLFF
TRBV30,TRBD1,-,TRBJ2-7,TGTGCCTGGAGTATAGGGGGCCGGTACGAGCAGTACTTC,CAWSIGGRYEQYF
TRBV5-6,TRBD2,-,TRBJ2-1,TGTGCCAGCAGAAAAGGGACTAGCGGGAGGACCCACTCCTACAATGAGCAGTTCTTC,CASRKGTSGRTHSYNEQFF
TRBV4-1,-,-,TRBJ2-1,TGCGCCAGCAGCCAATTGGGTGGGAGCTCCTACAATGAGCAGTTCTTC,CASSQLGGSSYNEQFF